The 19 T cell receptor delta chains given below trace back to one sample, sequenced in a study of Vδ1+ human thymocytes. Study observations and caveats: In the thymus, TRG and TRD repertoires looked highly polyclonal with Gaussian CDR3 lengths.

Antigen specificity for these receptors is unknown. The template was reverse-transcribed extracted RNA. Multiplex PCR used pooled V-gene forward primers and a constant-region reverse primer to amplify CDR3s. TCRdb repeated clone calling on the multiplex PCR reads with CATT. The sample has more than 50,000 delta-chain clones; approximately 16% are singletons. The sequencing input was Vdelta1+ gamma-delta thymocytes from the thymus. Regarding subset: FACS-sorted CD3+ TCRalphabeta- TCRVdelta1+ TCRVdelta2- thymocytes. The receptors come from a boy under three years old who had congenital heart surgery.

There are a few counts of this clone. The chain joins TRDV1 to TRDJ1; D is perhaps TRDD3 (7 bases). The CDR3 loop spans 18 amino acids. The V end was cut by 3 bases, the J end by 0 bases, with 20 bases between. Germline V CDR1 and CDR2: TSWWSYY, QGS. CDR3 amino acids: CALGDALPVLGYTDKLIF. The CDR3 DNA sequence: TGTGCTCTTGGGGACGCCCTTCCCGTACTGGGGTACACCGATAAACTCATCTTT.

This clone was detected only a few times. The chain employs TRDV1 and TRDJ1; possible D gene TRDD2, 5 bases. Trimming removed 0 bases from V and 2 bases from J, with 19 bases in between. The CDR3 is 18 amino acids. CDR1 and CDR2 (germline): TSWWSYY, QGS. Written as DNA, the CDR3 is TGTGCTCTTGGGGAACTCCCTCCTTCACCCGGCGGGACCGATAAACTCATCTTT. It encodes CALGELPPSPGGTDKLIF.

Turning to this clone: A much larger clone sits a single nucleotide away, making a read error possible. The chain employs TRDV2 and TRDJ2, with unresolved D. The CDR3 contains 14 residues. CDR1 and CDR2 from the germline V gene are GEAIGNYY and EKD. The CDR3 is CACDTRALTARLFF. In DNA, the CDR3 is TGTGCCTGTGACACGCGTGCTTTGACAGCACGACTCTTCTTT.

This clone was seen more than once but under ten times. The same CDR3 can be traced to other DNA sequences in this sample. V usage is TRDV2 and J usage is TRDJ1; no clear D gene. The CDR3 is 15 amino acids. Germline V gene sequence: CDR1 GEAIGNYY, CDR2 EKD. V was shortened by 5 bases and J by 0 bases, with 15 bases between the two germline ends. The CDR3 reads CACGSISGYTDKLIF. CDR3 nucleotide sequence: TGTGCCTGTGGCTCTATATCAGGGTACACCGATAAACTCATCTTT.

The chain joins TRDV2 to TRDJ1; the match to TRDD3 covers 7 bases. Germline CDR1 and CDR2: GEAIGNYY and EKD. J was trimmed by 9 bases and V by 0 bases; bases with no gene match: 9. This CDR3 region has 14 residues. The CDR3 nucleotides read TGTGCCTGTGACACCGCTAGGGGGGATGCGCAACTCATCTTT. It encodes CACDTARGDAQLIF.

This clone has just a few counts. The chain employs TRDV1 and TRDJ1; 8 bases are shared with TRDD3. This CDR3 is 19 amino acids long. J was trimmed by 1 base and V by 1 base; bases with no gene match: 14. Germline CDR1 is TSWWSYY and CDR2 is QGS. CDR3 residues: CALGERVAYLTGGTDKLIF. The CDR3 nucleotides read TGTGCTCTTGGGGAACGTGTGGCCTACCTTACTGGGGGCACCGATAAACTCATCTTT.

The V gene is TRDV1, the J gene TRDJ1; tentatively, D is TRDD3 (6 bases). V was trimmed by 4 bases and J by 4 bases, leaving 31 bases between them. The CDR3 runs to 20 residues. Germline CDR1 reads TSWWSYY; CDR2 reads QGS. The CDR3 DNA is TGTGCTCTTGGGGGAAACATTGCCCTCAGAGGATACCACGAAATCGATAAACTCATCTTT. Translated: CALGGNIALRGYHEIDKLIF.

The V gene is TRDV1, the J gene TRDJ1, with 12 nucleotides matching TRDD3. Germline V gene sequence: CDR1 TSWWSYY, CDR2 QGS. This CDR3 spans 25 amino acids. V shed 0 bases and J 2 bases; nucleotides not matched to a gene: 28. CDR3 amino acids: CALGELCEGFLRPSGGYAFTDKLIF. CDR3 bases: TGTGCTCTTGGGGAACTATGTGAGGGATTCCTACGGCCCTCTGGGGGATACGCGTTTACCGATAAACTCATCTTT.

The rearrangement links TRDV1 to TRDJ1, with 12 bases lining up with TRDD3. The length of the CDR3 is 19 residues. Germline lookup yields CDR1 TSWWSYY and CDR2 QGS. Trimming took 3 bases from V and 0 from J; bases not matched to a gene: 11. CDR3 coding DNA: TGTGCTCTTGGGGATCTATCTACTGGGGGATACACGTACACCGATAAACTCATCTTT. Translation: CALGDLSTGGYTYTDKLIF.

This clone was found a few times. The chain carries TRDV1 and TRDJ1; TRDD3 matches 11 bases. Per the germline V gene, CDR1 is TSWWSYY and CDR2 is QGS. Losses at the gene ends were 1 base for V and 0 bases for J; bases not matched to a gene: 16. The CDR3 has 21 residues. The chain's CDR3 is CALGEPLRRAGGYRYTDKLIF. As DNA, the CDR3 is TGTGCTCTTGGGGAACCCCTAAGGAGGGCTGGGGGATACAGGTACACCGATAAACTCATCTTT.

Only one count was recorded for this clone. This chain links TRDV1 with TRDJ1; D gene ambiguous. With 1 base removed from V and 3 bases from J, the gap between germline ends came to 15 bases. Per the germline V gene, CDR1 is TSWWSYY and CDR2 is QGS. The length of the CDR3 is 16 residues. The CDR3 nucleotides read TGTGCTCTTGGGGAACGTCAGGGGTCCGGCCCCGATAAACTCATCTTT. It codes for CALGERQGSGPDKLIF.

The chain links TRDV1 to TRDJ1; TRDD3 is a possible D gene (6 bases). V lost 2 bases, J lost 0 bases, and 25 bases lay in between. The germline V gene has CDR1 TSWWSYY and CDR2 QGS. There are 20 residues in the CDR3. Here the CDR3 DNA reads TGTGCTCTTGGGGAAGCGGGGACATTCCCGGTTGGGGGGTACACCGATAAACTCATCTTT. Its protein product is CALGEAGTFPVGGYTDKLIF.

This clone was recorded a few times. The chain recombines TRDV1 with TRDJ1; 10 bases map to TRDD3. The germline gives CDR1 TSWWSYY, CDR2 QGS. The ends lost 1 base at V and 0 bases at J; junction bases unmatched: 17. This CDR3 has 21 amino acids. The CDR3 region is CALGERAEVLLGDEYTDKLIF. In DNA form, the CDR3 reads TGTGCTCTTGGGGAACGGGCCGAGGTTTTACTGGGGGATGAATACACCGATAAACTCATCTTT.

This chain connects TRDV1 to TRDJ1; 7 bases map to TRDD3. Germline loops: CDR1 TSWWSYY, CDR2 QGS. After removal of 7 bases from V and 0 bases from J, the junction contained 14 bases not matched to a gene. The CDR3 has 17 residues. The DNA for the CDR3 is TGTGCTCTTGTCCGACGGGGGGATCTTGGCAACACCGATAAACTCATCTTT. Its translation: CALVRRGDLGNTDKLIF.

This chain uses TRDV1 with TRDJ1, with D hard to call. The germline CDR1 and CDR2 sequences are TSWWSYY and QGS. Trimming took 1 base from V and 0 from J, leaving 15 bases between them. There are 17 residues in the CDR3. In nucleotides, the CDR3 is TGTGCTCTTGGGGAACCCTCCCGTACTTTGTACACCGATAAACTCATCTTT. Translated: CALGEPSRTLYTDKLIF.

The chain combines TRDV1 with TRDJ1; D is undetermined. The germline V gene has CDR1 TSWWSYY and CDR2 QGS. The CDR3 runs 15 residues. Trimming took off 0 bases at V and 8 bases at J, with 16 bases between the two ends. For the CDR3, the DNA is TGTGCTCTTGGGGAACTTCTACGGGTACGTATGAAACTCATCTTT. Translated, it gives CALGELLRVRMKLIF.

This clone turned up a few times. The junction differs from germline at one of its ends, possibly a read error. This chain connects TRDV1 to TRDJ1, with a tentative D call TRDD3 (6 bases). The CDR3 has 12 residues. Per germline, CDR1 TSWWSYY and CDR2 QGS. DNA of the CDR3: TGTGCTCTTGGCTCCCTGAGGGATAAACCCATCTTT. This sequence encodes CALGSLRDKPIF.

This clone was observed a single time. At the DNA level, this CDR3 is encoded by other sequences in the same sample as well. V usage is TRDV1 and J usage is TRDJ1, with a weak D call TRDD2 (5 bases). V was shortened by 4 bases and J by 5 bases, with 38 bases between the two germline ends. CDR3 length: 22 residues. The germline CDR1 and CDR2 sequences are TSWWSYY and QGS. CDR3 DNA sequence: TGTGCTCTTGGGGCGGACCTCTCGTTCCTCTCATCGGGTCCGGTCATAATGGATAAACTCATCTTT. Translation: CALGADLSFLSSGPVIMDKLIF.

The chain employs TRDV1 and TRDJ1; 10 bases agree with TRDD3. The CDR3 runs to 19 residues. V shed 9 bases and J 1 base; nucleotides not matched to a gene: 20. Germline values: CDR1 TSWWSYY, CDR2 QGS. Here the CDR3 DNA reads TGTGCTCTATGCTTCCTCCCCACTGGGGGATGGTTCGGCACCGATAAACTCATCTTT. Its translation is CALCFLPTGGWFGTDKLIF.